This T cell receptor (beta chain) was identified during a study of Ad26.COV2.S vaccination and SARS-CoV-2 variants. Sequencing was performed with immunoSEQ multiplex PCR; in TCRdb, only in-frame clones are kept and a portion is missing. The sample holds about 350,000 clones; approximately 85% are singletons and the top ten take around 3%. Described treatment: around 19 received Ad26.COV2.S at low or high dose, single or two shots; several received placebo; per-sample allocation not given. After the first vaccine or placebo injection, samples were drawn on day 63. The sample here was peripheral blood, taken in a trial of Ad26.COV2.S vaccine versus placebo. This clonotype was sampled from a person between 18 and 65 years old who received the Ad26.COV2.S COVID-19 vaccine or a placebo.

CDR3 in DNA: TGTGCCAGCAGTAAGACTCCCAGGACCCACTACGAGCAGTACTTC. Translating it yields CASSKTPRTHYEQYF. The rearrangement links TRBV6-5 to TRBJ2-7; D is unresolved. Germline V gives CDR1 MNHEY, CDR2 SVGAGI. The CDR3 loop spans 15 amino acids. The ends were cut back, 5 bases at V and 3 bases at J, with 17 bases in the middle.